A single sample gave rise to the 15 T cell receptor beta chains below, sequenced in a study of control samples from healthy donors and cancer patients. Clones were sequenced by immunoSEQ multiplex PCR, and TCRdb holds only the in-frame ones, with some missing. This sample has around 250,000 clones; around 79% occur once, and the top ten carry about an eighth. Material for sequencing was PBMCs. These receptors came from a woman aged 60-75 years with lung cancer.

This clone was seen once. The chain combines TRBV5-1 with TRBJ1-1; 9 bases are a match to TRBD1. CDR1 SGHRS and CDR2 YFSETQ come from the germline V gene. This CDR3 has 15 residues. Germline trimming cut 4 bases from V and 5 bases from J; bases unmatched to any gene: 9. In DNA, the CDR3 is TGCGCCAGCAGCACCCTGACAGGGGGTGATACTGAAGCTTTCTTT. It translates to CASSTLTGGDTEAFF. Combining the CDR3 with reference TRBV5-1 and TRBJ1-1 gives the whole variable domain KAGVTQTPRYLIKTRGQQVTLSCSPISGHRSVSWYQQTPGQGLQFLFEYFSETQRNKGNFPGRFSGRQFSNSRSEMNVSTLELGDSALYLCASSTLTGGDTEAFFGQGTRLTVV.

The genes are TRBV19 and TRBJ1-5; possibly TRBD1 for D (6 bases). This CDR3 region has 16 residues. V lost 3 bases and J 3 bases, leaving 15 bases between the germline ends. CDR1 and CDR2 (germline): LNHDA, SQIVND (reference sequence). The CDR3 DNA is TGTGCCAGTAGTATCTACCCACAGGGACTCAATCAGCCCCAGCATTTT. This gives the protein CASSIYPQGLNQPQHF. The whole variable domain, filled in from reference TRBV19 and TRBJ1-5, reads DGGITQSPKYLFRKEGQNVTLSCEQNLNHDAMYWYRQDPGQGLRLIYYSQIVNDFQKGDIAEGYSVSREKKESFPLTVTSAQKNPTAFYLCASSIYPQGLNQPQHFGDGTRLSIL.

The gene calls are TRBV5-6 and TRBJ2-2; maybe TRBD2 (6 bases). This CDR3 spans 15 amino acids. The V and J ends lost 4 bases and 1 base respectively, with 11 bases between them. The germline CDR1 and CDR2 sequences are SGHDT and YYEEEE. The CDR3 DNA reads as TGTGCCAGCAGCCTGGGACTCAAGAACACCGGGGAGCTGTTTTTT. Translation: CASSLGLKNTGELFF.

The chain links TRBV3-1 (or the pseudogene TRBV3-2) to TRBJ2-3; no firm D call. Deletions cut 4 bases from V and 0 bases from J, with 2 bases between. From germline, CDR1 is LGHDT and CDR2 YNNKEL (reference sequence). The CDR3 totals 12 residues. The CDR3 sequence is CASSLSTDTQYF. The CDR3 DNA follows: TGTGCCAGCAGCCTTAGCACAGATACGCAGTATTTT.

On this clone: At one of its ends the junction is not consistent with the germline gene, which may arise from a read error. The chain recombines TRBV2 with TRBJ2-1, with a possible D match to TRBD2 (5 bases). Germline V CDR1 and CDR2: SNHLY, FYNNEI. The CDR3 runs to 15 residues. CDR3 nucleotides: TGTGCCAGCAGTCAAGCGGTCCCCCCAAGAAATGAGCAGTTCTTC. It codes for CASSQAVPPRNEQFF.

The chain couples TRBV5-1 to TRBJ2-5; no definite D call. There are 13 residues in the CDR3. Trimming shortened V by 0 bases and J by 2 bases, and 5 bases separated the two germline ends. Germline values: CDR1 SGHRS, CDR2 YFSETQ. Written as DNA, the CDR3 is TGCGCCAGCAGCTTGGTATTACAAGAGACCCAGTACTTC. It specifies CASSLVLQETQYF. The full variable domain, with the rest looked up from reference TRBV5-1 and TRBJ2-5, is KAGVTQTPRYLIKTRGQQVTLSCSPISGHRSVSWYQQTPGQGLQFLFEYFSETQRNKGNFPGRFSGRQFSNSRSEMNVSTLELGDSALYLCASSLVLQETQYFGPGTRLLVL.

This sequence joins TRBV28 and TRBJ2-3; D remains unclear. V was shortened by 11 bases and J by 1 base, with 10 bases between the two germline ends. The CDR3 totals 12 residues. CDR1 and CDR2 (germline): MDHEN, SYDVKM. Here the CDR3 DNA reads TGTGCCGCCCAGTCTGGCACAGATACGCAGTATTTT. This translates into CAAQSGTDTQYF.

This clone has more than one count but fewer than ten. The rearrangement links TRBV4-1 to TRBJ2-2; 12 bases are a match to TRBD2. The germline gives CDR1 MGHRA, CDR2 YSYEKL. The CDR3 is made up of 17 amino acids. J lost 1 base, V lost 1 base, and 1 base had no gene match. The CDR3 loop is CASSQATSGRNTGELFF. The CDR3 DNA sequence: TGCGCCAGCAGCCAAGCGACTAGCGGGAGGAACACCGGGGAGCTGTTTTTT.

In this sample, this clone turned up a few times. The chain's CDR3 is CASSVQVLSPLHF. The CDR3 DNA reads TGTGCCAGCAGCGTTCAGGTCCTTTCACCCCTCCACTTT. The J gene is TRBJ1-6, the V gene TRBV5-8; no firm D call. Between the trimmed V and J ends, which lost 4 bases and 9 bases, there was a span of 11 bases. The length of the CDR3 is 13 residues. Germline V gene data show CDR1 as SGHTS and CDR2 as YDEGEE.

For this clone: This CDR3 is also generated by other DNA sequences in the sample. The V gene is TRBV2, the J gene TRBJ2-7; D unclear. With 5 bases removed from V and 1 base from J, the gap between germline ends came to 6 bases. The CDR3 consists of 12 residues. Germline loops: CDR1 SNHLY, CDR2 FYNNEI. In nucleotides, the CDR3 is TGTGCCAGCAGTTCCCGATCCTACGAGCAGTACTTC. Translating it yields CASSSRSYEQYF.

The CDR3 DNA is TGTGCCAGCAGCGTAGTAGTAGCGGATACGCAGTATTTT. Translation: CASSVVVADTQYF. The chain uses TRBV9 and TRBJ2-3; the D gene is possibly TRBD2 (5 bases). Trimming left V 0 bases short and J 6 bases short, with 8 bases between. This CDR3 has 13 residues. CDR1 is SGDLS, CDR2 YYNGEE, per germline. The full variable domain, in which reference TRBV9 and TRBJ2-3 provide the parts outside the CDR3, is DSGVTQTPKHLITATGQRVTLRCSPRSGDLSVYWYQQSLDQGLQFLIQYYNGEERAKGNILERFSAQQFPDLHSELNLSSLELGDSALYFCASSVVVADTQYFGPGTRLTVL.

The chain couples TRBV5-1 to TRBJ1-5; D call uncertain. Deletions cut 5 bases from V and 4 bases from J, with 10 bases between. The CDR3 covers 13 residues. Germline values: CDR1 SGHRS, CDR2 YFSETQ. The CDR3 here is CASREGLNQPQHF. The CDR3 DNA follows: TGCGCCAGCAGAGAAGGTCTTAATCAGCCCCAGCATTTT.

The chain joins TRBV18 to TRBJ1-1; the D gene is possibly TRBD1 (6 bases). The CDR3 has 14 amino acids. The V and J ends lost 1 base and 4 bases respectively, with 10 bases between them. Germline V CDR1 and CDR2: KGHSH, LQKENI. In DNA form, the CDR3 reads TGTGCCAGCTCACCACTTATAGGGGGCACTGAAGCTTTCTTT. Translated: CASSPLIGGTEAFF.

The chain employs TRBV19 and TRBJ1-5; possibly TRBD1 for D (5 bases). V dropped 3 bases and J dropped 2 bases, with 17 bases sitting between them. Germline V gene data show CDR1 as LNHDA and CDR2 as SQIVND (reference sequence). There are 17 residues in the CDR3. Here the CDR3 DNA reads TGTGCCAGTAGTATTGAAGGCAGGGTAGACGGCAATCAGCCCCAGCATTTT. Encoded protein: CASSIEGRVDGNQPQHF.

In this sample, this clone turned up a few times. J is TRBJ2-5 and V is TRBV5-1; TRBD2 aligns across 7 bases. Germline lookup yields CDR1 SGHRS and CDR2 YFSETQ. V gave up 3 bases and J gave up 5 bases; unmatched junction bases: 7. This CDR3 contains 14 residues. The CDR3 spells CASSSGEGRETQYF. CDR3 DNA sequence: TGCGCCAGCAGCTCGGGGGAGGGGAGGGAGACCCAGTACTTC.